This passage covers 9 T cell receptor beta chains from one sample sequenced in a study of control samples from healthy donors and cancer patients (dated by TCRdb to 2018 to 2021). The library was prepared using the immunoSEQ multiplex PCR assay. TCRdb limited this immuneACCESS table to in-frame rearrangements with V and J called. A share of clones is missing; checked studies link under half to unresolved V genes, and the rest is unexplained. The sample records tens of thousands of clones, roughly 84% of which are singletons. In total, the top ten clones hold about 36% of the sample. Sequencing used PBMCs. The receptor set was obtained from a man between 70 and 80 years old with lung cancer.

The chain recombines TRBV6-5 with TRBJ2-2, with D maybe TRBD2 (6 bases). Germline CDR1 and CDR2: MNHEY and SVGAGI. Deletions cut 1 base from V and 4 bases from J, with 7 bases between. The CDR3 has 14 residues. Here the CDR3 reads CASSYLRGTGELFF. The CDR3 DNA reads TGTGCCAGCAGTTACTTGCGGGGCACCGGGGAGCTGTTTTTT.

V usage is TRBV19 and J usage is TRBJ1-5, with D unresolved. Trimming stripped 7 bases from V and 2 bases from J, with 12 bases between. Germline CDR1 is LNHDA and CDR2 is SQIVND (reference sequence). CDR3 size: 14 residues. The CDR3 DNA is TGTGCCAGTACCAAGCTCGGGGGCAATCAGCCCCAGCATTTT. Its protein product is CASTKLGGNQPQHF.

The rearrangement links TRBV5-6 to TRBJ1-2; 7 nucleotides agree with TRBD1. This CDR3 region has 16 residues. V lost 4 bases, J lost 5 bases, and 14 bases stayed unmatched. CDR1 SGHDT and CDR2 YYEEEE come from the germline V gene. DNA of the CDR3: TGTGCCAGCAGCCCCGTTAATGCAGGGGGATGGTATGGCTACACCTTC. It yields the protein CASSPVNAGGWYGYTF. The full variable domain, in which reference TRBV5-6 and TRBJ1-2 provide the parts outside the CDR3, is DAGVTQSPTHLIKTRGQQVTLRCSPKSGHDTVSWYQQALGQGPQFIFQYYEEEERQRGNFPDRFSGHQFPNYSSELNVNALLLGDSALYLCASSPVNAGGWYGYTFGSGTRLTVV.

In its sample, this clone was seen once. This chain connects TRBV19 to TRBJ1-4, with no clear D. This CDR3 is 13 amino acids long. Trimming took 10 bases from V and 3 from J, leaving 12 bases between them. Germline V lookup: CDR1 LNHDA, CDR2 SQIVND (reference sequence). The CDR3 region has the DNA TGTGCCACCGCTAGGCTCCCTAATGAAAAACTGTTTTTT. This encodes CATARLPNEKLFF.

V usage is TRBV11-2 and J usage is TRBJ2-1, with a weak D call TRBD1 (5 bases). Trimming removed 0 bases at V and 15 bases at J, with 12 bases between. In germline, CDR1 is SGHAT, CDR2 FQNNGV. The CDR3 spans 12 residues. CDR3 sequence (DNA): TGTGCCAGCAGCTTAGATCAAGGGGATCCGTTCTTC. Translated: CASSLDQGDPFF.

DNA for the CDR3: TGTGCCAGCAGCTCCGGCGGGCGGGGCAATGAGCAGTTCTTC. The encoded protein is CASSSGGRGNEQFF. V and J are TRBV27 and TRBJ2-1, with a weak D call TRBD2 (6 bases). V was cut by 6 bases and J by 6 bases, with 15 bases left in between. The CDR3 has 14 amino acids. CDR1 MNHEY and CDR2 SMNVEV come from the germline V gene (reference sequence).

The chain carries TRBV7-9 and TRBJ1-2; 8 nucleotides agree with TRBD1. The V gene end was trimmed by 5 bases and the J gene end by 8 bases; junction bases not matched to a gene: 19. Germline-derived CDR1 and CDR2 are SEHNR and FQNEAQ (reference sequence). This CDR3 has 17 amino acids. The CDR3, as DNA: TGTGCCAGCAGCCCCCCTGAGACCGACAGGGGATTTGGCGGCTACACCTTC. Its translation: CASSPPETDRGFGGYTF.

J is TRBJ1-1 and V is TRBV6-5; D perhaps matches TRBD1 (6 bases). Germline CDR1 reads MNHEY; CDR2 reads SVGAGI. Trimming left V 0 bases short and J 10 bases short, with 15 bases between. This CDR3 region has 14 residues. DNA of the CDR3: TGTGCCAGCAGTTACTCAGGGGGACGGGGAATAGCTTTCTTT. As protein: CASSYSGGRGIAFF.

This clone occurred once. The CDR3 here is CASRRQINQPQHF. For the CDR3, the DNA is TGTGCCAGCAGACGGCAGATCAATCAGCCCCAGCATTTT. The J gene is TRBJ1-5, the V gene TRBV6-5; no clear D. The V gene's germline CDR1 is MNHEY and CDR2 SVGAGI. This CDR3 is 13 amino acids long. Trimming took 6 bases from V and 3 from J, leaving 9 bases between them.